This TCR beta chain was obtained from a study of CD8+CD57+ T cells in acquired aplastic anemia. Study-wide background: Sorted CD4+ and CD8+ cells yielded DNA averaging around 3 ug. General observations from the study: Both patients and controls carried the same twenty-nine CD8+ CDR3 sequences.

Genomic DNA was employed as the template in profiling TCR beta VDJ and CDR3. TCRdb fed the reads into MiXCR, producing one record per CDR3 protein. The table has under 250,000 distinct CDR3 sequences, more than 40% seen once; the top ten hold 7% to 9.5%. A word on this clonotype: What it binds is not known.

Patients picked for sequencing had shown CD8+CD57+ cell expansion detected by flow cytometry. The study sampled blood from patients who had received no therapy. The CDR3 loop spans 13 amino acids. V trimming: 5 bases; J trimming: 1 base; junction bases outside the gene matches: 1. Germline lookup yields CDR1 DFQATT and CDR2 SNEGSKA (reference sequence). Sequencing was carried out using sorted CD4+, CD8+, or CD8+CD57+ T cells (not recorded which) from PBMCs. The TCR comes from a human donor with aplastic anemia. J is TRBJ2-7 and V is TRBV20-1; TRBD1 matches at 11 bases. CDR3 sequence (DNA): TGCAGTGCTGGACAGGGGGCGTCCTACGAGCAGTACTTC. Protein: CSAGQGASYEQYF.